What follows are 29 T cell receptor beta chains derived from one specimen sequenced in a study of technical replicates of blood from four donors. Sequencing was performed with immunoSEQ multiplex PCR; in TCRdb, only in-frame clones are kept and a portion is missing. This sample yields about 66,000 clones, of which roughly 90% are seen a single time; over 3.5% belongs to the top ten. Sequenced: PBMCs. All receptors derive from a human donor in good health. Some clones in this sample may be carry-over from other donors' samples.

The V call is TRBV11-3, the J call TRBJ1-2; 8 bases line up with TRBD1. Germline V gives CDR1 SGHNT, CDR2 YENEEA. The CDR3 contains 13 residues. J was trimmed by 8 bases and V by 5 bases; bases with no gene match: 7. The CDR3 DNA reads as TGTGCCAGCAGCACCGGACAGGGTAGAGGCTACACCTTC. It specifies CASSTGQGRGYTF.

The gene calls are TRBV7-8 and TRBJ2-1; 7 bases line up with TRBD2. Germline trimming cut 5 bases from V and 3 bases from J; bases unmatched to any gene: 7. This CDR3 is built from 15 residues. CDR1 and CDR2 from the germline V gene are SGHVS and FQNEAQ. CDR3 sequence reads: CASSQDAGDYNEQFF. Here the CDR3 DNA reads TGTGCCAGCAGCCAAGATGCGGGAGACTACAATGAGCAGTTCTTC.

The chain uses TRBV15 and TRBJ1-1; 11 nucleotides line up with TRBD1. The junction had 13 bases not matched to a gene; V was cut back by 0 bases and J by 10 bases. Germline-derived CDR1 and CDR2 are LNHNV and YYDKDF (reference sequence). The CDR3 is made up of 17 amino acids. CDR3 sequence (DNA): TGTGCCACCAGCAGAGATTCGTACCCTACGGACAGGGGGCGAGCTTTCTTT. It codes for CATSRDSYPTDRGRAFF.

The chain recombines TRBV27 with TRBJ2-1; 8 nucleotides align to TRBD2. Germline V lookup: CDR1 MNHEY, CDR2 SMNVEV (reference sequence). This CDR3 contains 16 residues. The trim removed 4 bases at V and 4 bases at J, leaving 9 bases unmatched. The CDR3 sequence: CASSSPGGEGYNEQFF. CDR3 DNA: TGTGCCAGCAGTTCGCCGGGGGGGGAAGGTTACAATGAGCAGTTCTTC.

The rearrangement joins TRBV27 to TRBJ1-5, with D maybe TRBD1 (5 bases). Looked up from germline, CDR1 is MNHEY and CDR2 is SMNVEV (reference sequence). V was shortened by 5 bases and J by 0 bases, with 8 bases between the two germline ends. The CDR3 spans 14 residues. CDR3 coding DNA: TGTGCCAGCAGTCCGACAGTTAGCAATCAGCCCCAGCATTTT. Amino acid sequence: CASSPTVSNQPQHF.

This clone occurred a few times. J is TRBJ2-7 and V is TRBV7-2; 8 bases line up with TRBD2. This CDR3 contains 15 residues. Germline-derived CDR1 and CDR2 are SGHTA and FQGNSA. With 5 bases clipped from V and 3 bases from J, the junction kept 9 bases outside the gene matches. CDR3 protein: CASSLSGGSYYEQYF. CDR3 bases: TGTGCCAGCAGCCTCAGCGGGGGCTCCTACTACGAGCAGTACTTC. The whole variable domain, filled in from reference TRBV7-2 and TRBJ2-7, reads GAGVSQSPSNKVTEKGKDVELRCDPISGHTALYWYRQSLGQGLEFLIYFQGNSAPDKSGLPSDRFSAERTGGSVSTLTIQRTQQEDSAVYLCASSLSGGSYYEQYFGPGTRLTVT.

The V call is TRBV2, the J call TRBJ2-3; 10 bases agree with TRBD2. J gave up 5 bases and V 6 bases, and 8 bases lay outside the gene matches. The germline V gene encodes CDR1 SNHLY and CDR2 FYNNEI. The CDR3 consists of 15 residues. CDR3 region: CASRMEAGGEDTQYF. The CDR3 DNA reads as TGTGCCAGCAGGATGGAAGCGGGGGGGGAAGATACGCAGTATTTT. Full variable domain (remainder filled in from reference TRBV2 and TRBJ2-3): EPEVTQTPSHQVTQMGQEVILRCVPISNHLYFYWYRQILGQKVEFLVSFYNNEISEKSEIFDDQFSVERPDGSNFTLKIRSTKLEDSAMYFCASRMEAGGEDTQYFGPGTRLTVL.

J is TRBJ2-7 and V is TRBV6-6, with 11 bases identical to TRBD2. The CDR3 contains 15 residues. Germline trimming cut 2 bases from V and 4 bases from J; bases unmatched to any gene: 4. The germline gives CDR1 MNHNY, CDR2 SVGAGI (reference sequence). The CDR3 DNA reads TGTGCCAGCAGTTACGGTAGCGGGAGGGCGTACGAGCAGTACTTC. Translating gives CASSYGSGRAYEQYF.

This chain links TRBV21-1 with TRBJ2-7; the DNA was not compared with TRBD1, the D call given in the table. TRBV21-1 has pseudogene status. This CDR3 contains 15 residues. This CDR3 reads CASTQWFLVLYEQYF. CDR3 in DNA: TGTGCCAGCACTCAGTGGTTCCTGGTCTTGTACGAGCAGTACTTC.

V is TRBV7-2 and J is TRBJ1-2; 9 bases map to TRBD1. The CDR3 spans 15 residues. V lost 5 bases to trimming and J lost 1 base; unmatched junction nucleotides: 5. CDR1 SGHTA and CDR2 FQGNSA come from the germline V gene. The CDR3 nucleotides read TGTGCCAGCAGCCCCAGACAGGGGGGTAACTATGGCTACACCTTC. This sequence encodes CASSPRQGGNYGYTF.

The gene calls are TRBV6-1 and TRBJ2-7; tentative D call: TRBD1 (6 bases). The CDR3 has 11 amino acids. Germline V CDR1 and CDR2: MNHNS, SASEGT. V lost 6 bases and J lost 3, with 6 bases in between. CDR3 nucleotides: TGTGCCAGCAGGGACAGCTACGAGCAGTACTTC. Translated: CASRDSYEQYF.

V gene TRBV14 combines with J gene TRBJ2-5; 7 bases are shared with TRBD2. V lost 3 bases to trimming and J lost 0 bases; unmatched junction nucleotides: 13. The germline gives CDR1 SGHDN, CDR2 FVKESK. CDR3 length: 18 residues. CDR3 region: CASSHLGGGAGNQETQYF. In DNA, the CDR3 is TGTGCCAGCAGCCATCTTGGTGGAGGAGCGGGAAACCAAGAGACCCAGTACTTC. The variable domain in full, completed from reference TRBV14 and TRBJ2-5, reads EAGVTQFPSHSVIEKGQTVTLRCDPISGHDNLYWYRRVMGKEIKFLLHFVKESKQDESGMPNNRFLAERTGGTYSTLKVQPAELEDSGVYFCASSHLGGGAGNQETQYFGPGTRLLVL.

The chain couples TRBV2 to TRBJ1-1, with TRBD1 matching over 8 bases. The V and J ends lost 2 bases and 9 bases, in that order; junction bases with no gene match: 8. The CDR3 extends over 14 amino acids. The germline CDR1 and CDR2 sequences are SNHLY and FYNNEI. The CDR3 here is CASSERTGFAKAFF. The CDR3 bases are TGTGCCAGCAGTGAAAGGACAGGGTTTGCGAAAGCTTTCTTT. The complete variable domain, with remaining parts taken from reference TRBV2 and TRBJ1-1, reads EPEVTQTPSHQVTQMGQEVILRCVPISNHLYFYWYRQILGQKVEFLVSFYNNEISEKSEIFDDQFSVERPDGSNFTLKIRSTKLEDSAMYFCASSERTGFAKAFFGQGTRLTVV.

This chain joins TRBV6-1 and TRBJ2-1; 7 bases are shared with TRBD2. V gave up 6 bases and J gave up 4 bases; unmatched junction bases: 3. CDR3 length: 13 residues. Germline-derived CDR1 and CDR2 are MNHNS and SASEGT. CDR3 loop: CASRLAAYNEQFF. CDR3 DNA sequence: TGTGCCAGCAGGCTAGCGGCATACAATGAGCAGTTCTTC.

The V and J genes are TRBV7-6 and TRBJ1-1; D gene ambiguous. Trimming left V 0 bases short and J 6 bases short, with 8 bases between. CDR1 and CDR2 from the germline V gene are SGHVS and FNYEAQ. The CDR3 covers 13 residues. The CDR3 is CASSLAPLSEAFF. CDR3 DNA: TGTGCCAGCAGCTTAGCACCACTGTCTGAAGCTTTCTTT.

V is TRBV5-6 and J is TRBJ1-1, with TRBD1 matching over 7 bases. V trimming: 1 base; J trimming: 3 bases; junction bases outside the gene matches: 12. CDR1 is SGHDT, CDR2 YYEEEE, per germline. The CDR3 runs 17 residues. The DNA for the CDR3 is TGTGCCAGCAGCTTGTTGCAGGGGGTTTGGGAACACACTGAAGCTTTCTTT. It encodes CASSLLQGVWEHTEAFF.

CDR3 protein: CAWSGNWDRGYYGYTF. The CDR3 coding sequence is TGTGCCTGGAGTGGAAACTGGGACAGGGGGTACTATGGCTACACCTTC. This chain joins TRBV30 and TRBJ1-2, with TRBD1 matching 11 bases. J gave up 3 bases and V 1 base, and 7 bases lay outside the gene matches. The CDR3 is 16 amino acids. Germline V lookup: CDR1 GTSNPN, CDR2 SVGIG (reference sequence).

V usage is TRBV12-5 and J usage is TRBJ1-6; possibly TRBD1 for D (5 bases). This CDR3 contains 15 residues. V lost 7 bases to trimming and J lost 6 bases, with 16 bases between them. In germline, CDR1 is LGHNT, CDR2 FRNRAP. The CDR3 coding sequence is TGTGCTAGTGCCGTCGGCGGGGCAGGTAATTCACCCCTCCACTTT. This encodes CASAVGGAGNSPLHF.

The chain employs TRBV30 and TRBJ1-3; no clear D. The CDR3 has 13 amino acids. V gave up 5 bases and J gave up 0 bases, with 8 bases separating them. Germline-derived CDR1 and CDR2 are GTSNPN and SVGIG (reference sequence). CDR3 in DNA: TGTGCCTGGGAAGGAGTCTCTGGAAACACCATATATTTT. Its translation is CAWEGVSGNTIYF.

In its sample, this clone was seen once. The V gene is TRBV2, the J gene TRBJ1-2; D call uncertain. The CDR3 runs to 13 residues. The germline CDR1 and CDR2 sequences are SNHLY and FYNNEI. Trimming cost V 6 bases and J 6 bases, with 14 bases left between them. The CDR3 spells CASRSEVVHGYTF. CDR3 in DNA: TGTGCCAGCAGATCCGAGGTAGTGCATGGCTACACCTTC.

The rearrangement uses TRBV6-5 and TRBJ1-2; 7 nucleotides align to TRBD1. Trimming cost V 5 bases and J 4 bases; bases outside gene matches: 4. The CDR3 loop spans 13 amino acids. Germline V gives CDR1 MNHEY, CDR2 SVGAGI. The CDR3: CASSPGDSYGYTF. CDR3 coding DNA: TGTGCCAGCAGTCCCGGGGACAGCTATGGCTACACCTTC.

The V gene is TRBV14, the J gene TRBJ2-3; D not resolved. Trimming left V 3 bases short and J 1 base short, with 14 bases between. The CDR3 runs to 16 residues. The germline V gene encodes CDR1 SGHDN and CDR2 FVKESK. The CDR3 reads CASSQVGSAGTDTQYF. The CDR3 DNA follows: TGTGCCAGCAGCCAGGTCGGTTCCGCGGGCACAGATACGCAGTATTTT.

V usage is TRBV6-1 and J usage is TRBJ1-1; the D is unclear. Trimming took 2 bases from V and 3 from J, leaving 13 bases between them. This CDR3 spans 15 amino acids. Germline V gives CDR1 MNHNS, CDR2 SASEGT. CDR3 bases: TGTGCCAGCAGTGAATGGACTGGGGAAGACACTGAAGCTTTCTTT. Encoded protein: CASSEWTGEDTEAFF.

The gene calls are TRBV14 and TRBJ2-1; the match to TRBD2 covers 11 bases. Germline assignment: CDR1 SGHDN and CDR2 FVKESK. V trimming: 4 bases; J trimming: 8 bases; junction bases outside the gene matches: 7. The CDR3 is 15 residues long. The CDR3 sequence: CASSPETSGAYEQFF. The CDR3 DNA follows: TGTGCCAGCAGCCCAGAGACTAGCGGGGCTTATGAGCAGTTCTTC.

This clone was counted between two and nine times. This chain joins TRBV19 and TRBJ1-3; TRBD1 matches 10 bases. Per the germline V gene, CDR1 is LNHDA and CDR2 is SQIVND (reference sequence). The CDR3 runs to 14 residues. Trimming took 8 bases from V and 3 from J; bases not matched to a gene: 4. DNA of the CDR3: TGTGCCAGTTCCGGGACAGGGGATGGAAACACCATATATTTT. It specifies CASSGTGDGNTIYF. Complete variable domain (other parts from reference TRBV19 and TRBJ1-3): DGGITQSPKYLFRKEGQNVTLSCEQNLNHDAMYWYRQDPGQGLRLIYYSQIVNDFQKGDIAEGYSVSREKKESFPLTVTSAQKNPTAFYLCASSGTGDGNTIYFGEGSWLTVV.

The chain uses TRBV16 and TRBJ2-7, with 8 nucleotides matching TRBD1. Germline lookup yields CDR1 KGHSY and CDR2 FQNENV. V gave up 4 bases and J gave up 0 bases; unmatched junction bases: 8. The CDR3 sequence is 16 residues long. CDR3: CASSPTGQGNSYEQYF. The DNA of the CDR3 is TGTGCCAGCAGCCCTACAGGACAGGGAAACTCCTACGAGCAGTACTTC.

About this clone itself: A read error may account for a junction end that differs from germline. V and J are TRBV7-7 and TRBJ2-3; 11 nucleotides match TRBD2. In germline, CDR1 is SSHAT, CDR2 FNYEAQ (reference sequence). The CDR3 covers 15 residues. CDR3 region: CASSLAGGVGNTQYF. CDR3 in DNA: TGTGCCAGCAGCCTAGCGGGAGGTGTAGGAAATACGCAGTATTTT. Supplemented by reference TRBV7-7 and TRBJ2-3, the full variable domain reads GAGVSQSPRYKVTKRGQDVTLRCDPISSHATLYWYQQALGQGPEFLTYFNYEAQPDKSGLPSDRFSAERPEGSISTLTIQRTEQRDSAMYRCASSLAGGVGNTQYFGPGTRLTVL.

The chain is built from TRBV7-9 and TRBJ1-2; D not resolved. CDR3 length equals 13 residues. Trimming stripped 4 bases from V and 2 bases from J, with 8 bases between. Germline CDR1 SEHNR, CDR2 FQNEAQ (reference sequence). CDR3 sequence (DNA): TGTGCCAGCAGCTCCTTTATGAACTATGGCTACACCTTC. Residues: CASSSFMNYGYTF. The entire variable domain, with the rest obtained from reference TRBV7-9 and TRBJ1-2, is as follows: DTGVSQNPRHKITKRGQNVTFRCDPISEHNRLYWYRQTLGQGPEFLTYFQNEAQLEKSRLLSDRFSAERPKGSFSTLEIQRTEQGDSAMYLCASSSFMNYGYTFGSGTRLTVV.

The chain joins TRBV4-1 to TRBJ1-3; the D gene is possibly TRBD1 (5 bases). CDR1 is MGHRA and CDR2 is YSYEKL in the germline V gene. The CDR3 length is 18 residues. Trimming removed 0 bases at V and 2 bases at J, with 17 bases between. Here the CDR3 DNA reads TGCGCCAGCAGCCAAGACCCTTCGACAGAAAGGACTGGAAACACCATATATTTT. Translated: CASSQDPSTERTGNTIYF.